This T cell receptor (beta chain) originates from a study of T cell repertoires in cytomegalovirus infection. Study-level findings and limits: The ex vivo response was dominated by HLA-C-restricted CMV-specific TCR beta clonotypes.

MiXCR, run by TCRdb on the reads, gives a single entry per CDR3 protein. Of roughly 200,000 distinct CDR3 sequences in the sample, roughly 15% were seen once. CDR3 length: 16 amino acids. The germline V and J ends were trimmed by 0 bases and 0 bases, with 11 bases remaining between them. Germline CDR1 reads MGHRA; CDR2 reads YSYEKL. This clonotype has just a few counts. Antigen: not known. Sequencing was performed on CD8+ T cells from PBMCs. The TCR sequence derives from a human donor in good health (CMV status not recorded). Some clones in this sample may be carry-over from other donors' samples. The chain recombines TRBV4-1 with TRBJ1-1; D unresolved. The CDR3 DNA reads as TGCGCCAGCAGCCAAGATCCGAAAGGGATGAACACTGAAGCTTTCTTT. The encoded protein is CASSQDPKGMNTEAFF.